One sample yielded the 25 T cell receptor beta chains listed below, sequenced in a study of CD8+ T cells in alopecia areata. The authors sorted pooled cutaneous lymph node cells using CD4, CD8alpha, NKG2D, NKG2ACE and other markers. The sequencing template was cDNA reverse transcribed from extracted RNA. The data were produced by immunoSEQ multiplex PCR, yet TCRdb's version contains in-frame clones alone and is incomplete. This sample has over 250,000 clones, each found more than once. Sequencing was performed on CD4+ T cells sorted from a lymph node. These receptors all stem from a C3H/HeJ mouse with alopecia areata. The strain's MHC: H2-k.

Details on this clone: Germline and genes here are mouse. The read falls 4 residues short of the CDR3 end, and the missing part is taken from the germline J gene. The chain uses TRBV19 and TRBJ2-2, with TRBD1 identical over 11 bases. Germline trimming cut 4 bases from V and 3 bases from J; bases unmatched to any gene: 5. Germline lookup yields CDR1 FNHDT and CDR2 SITEND (reference sequence). This CDR3 is built from 16 residues. Incomplete CDR3 DNA: TGTGCCAGCAGTCTTCGGACAGGGGGCCACACCGGG. It yields the protein CASSLRTGGHTG. The whole CDR3 protein is CASSLRTGGHTGQLYF.

This clone has only a few counts. The genes are named according to mouse. The read comes to an end 4 residues before the CDR3 does, leaving the germline J gene to fill in the end. Other DNA sequences in this specimen translate into the identical CDR3. The chain links TRBV13-3 to TRBJ2-1; maybe TRBD1 (5 bases). This CDR3 comprises 12 residues. CDR1 and CDR2 (germline): NNHDY, SYVADS. The CDR3 DNA, read in part, is TGTGCCAGCAGTGAGAGGGGAGCT. It codes for CASSERGA. The complete CDR3 reads CASSERGAEQFF.

A word on this clone: The genes and germline here are from mouse. The read ends 3 residues early relative to the CDR3; the germline J gene fills the gap. The chain carries TRBV13-3 and TRBJ1-6; D perhaps matches TRBD1 (6 bases). TRBJ1-6 is marked as an open reading frame, function uncertain. In germline, CDR1 is NNHDY, CDR2 SYVADS. Trimming took 9 bases from V and 6 from J, leaving 16 bases between them. This CDR3 has 14 amino acids. CDR3 amino acids: CATPAGVGNSPLYF. The part of the CDR3 DNA that was read is TGTGCCACCCCGGCAGGGGTGGGTAATTCGCCC.

About this clone: Gene labels here are mouse ones. This CDR3 is CASSIAQGNYAEQFF. The sequenced part of the CDR3 DNA is TGTGCCAGCAGTATAGCTCAGGGTAACTATGCT. This chain links TRBV19 with TRBJ2-1, with D maybe TRBD1 (5 bases). With the read ending 4 residues before the CDR3 end, the germline J gene is used to fill in that end. The CDR3 loop spans 15 amino acids. V was shortened by 0 bases and J by 0 bases, with 7 bases between the two germline ends. Germline-derived CDR1 and CDR2 are FNHDT and SITEND (reference sequence).

In this sample, this clone turned up a few times. Gene names are the mouse ones. From the germline J gene comes the end of the CDR3, since the read stops 4 residues before it. The rearrangement joins TRBV19 to TRBJ2-2; possibly TRBD1 for D (6 bases). The germline gives CDR1 FNHDT, CDR2 SITEND (reference sequence). There are 16 residues in the CDR3. V shed 2 bases and J shed 0 bases, with 11 bases lying between them. The chain's CDR3 is CASSIQDRTNTGQLYF. The CDR3 bases that were read are TGTGCCAGCAGTATTCAGGACAGAACAAACACCGGG.

Points on this clone: Any gene name here is a mouse gene name. The read terminates 4 residues before the CDR3 end, so the remaining end is supplied by the germline J gene. The rearrangement joins TRBV13-1 to TRBJ2-3, with D possibly TRBD1 on 6 matching bases. This CDR3 spans 15 amino acids. V was clipped by 2 bases and J by 0 bases, with 10 bases between them. Per germline, CDR1 NSHNY and CDR2 SYGAGN. CDR3 sequence: CASSEGTPSAETLYF. CDR3 bases read: TGTGCCAGCAGTGAGGGGACACCTAGTGCAGAA.

This clone has at least ten counts. Mouse gene names and germline throughout. The read ends 4 residues before the CDR3 terminus; that terminus is restored from the germline J gene. The chain carries TRBV1 and TRBJ2-3; tentative D call: TRBD1 (6 bases). Trimming stripped 5 bases from V and 0 bases from J, with 9 bases between. The CDR3 is 14 residues long. CDR1 is NSQYPW, CDR2 LRSPGD, per germline (reference sequence). The sequenced part of the CDR3 DNA is TGCACCTGCAGTTCAGGGGTTAGTGCAGAA. Protein product: CTCSSGVSAE. The complete CDR3 protein is CTCSSGVSAETLYF.

In its sample, this clone was seen many times. Gene labels here are mouse ones. The CDR3 goes on 4 residues after the read ends, and that part is filled in from the germline J gene. The chain uses TRBV17 and TRBJ2-5, with TRBD2 matching over 12 bases. The CDR3 extends over 16 amino acids. Per the germline V gene, CDR1 is MNHDT and CDR2 is YYDKIL. The CDR3 bases that were read are TGTGCTAGCAGTAGAGGACTGGGGGGGCGCAGAGAC. It codes for CASSRGLGGRRD. The full-length CDR3 reads as CASSRGLGGRRDTQYF.

As for this clone: The gene symbols are mouse symbols. The observed sequence ends 4 residues before the CDR3 terminus, with the missing tail filled in from the germline J gene. This same CDR3 is encoded by further DNA sequences in the sample. The chain couples TRBV13-2 to TRBJ1-2; D might be TRBD1 (6 bases). Trimming shortened V by 3 bases and J by 0 bases, and 9 bases separated the two germline ends. The CDR3 is 14 residues long. Germline V gene data show CDR1 as NNHNN and CDR2 as SYGAGS (reference sequence). The CDR3 sequence: CASGGTASNSDYTF. Partial CDR3 DNA: TGTGCCAGCGGTGGGACAGCCTCAAACTCC.

As to this clone: Gene names are mouse gene names. The read halts 3 residues ahead of the CDR3 end, with the missing end drawn from the germline J gene. V is TRBV5 and J is TRBJ1-6; 8 nucleotides line up with TRBD1. Being an ORF, TRBJ1-6 has a function that is uncertain. Germline V CDR1 and CDR2: LGHNA, YNLKQL (reference sequence). Trimming took 1 base from V and 9 from J; bases not matched to a gene: 5. This CDR3 contains 15 residues. CDR3 residues: CASSQGTGKGSPLYF. CDR3 bases read: TGTGCCAGCAGCCAAGGGACAGGGAAGGGTTCGCCC.

This clone was observed a few times. Each gene name is a mouse one. The CDR3 end is not reached by the read, which stops 3 residues before it; the germline J gene fills it in. V gene TRBV19 combines with J gene TRBJ1-6; D might be TRBD1 (6 bases). TRBJ1-6 is an ORF, with its function uncertain. CDR1 and CDR2 (germline): FNHDT, SITEND (reference sequence). The CDR3 extends over 15 amino acids. The V gene lost 1 base and the J gene lost 7 bases, with 12 bases spanning the gap. Partial CDR3 DNA: TGTGCCAGCAGTATAAGGGGAAGGGGGAATTCGCCC. Its protein is CASSIRGRGNSP. In full, the CDR3 reads CASSIRGRGNSPLYF.

About this clone: Mouse germline and gene names are used. The observed sequence ends 4 residues before the CDR3 terminus, with the missing tail filled in from the germline J gene. The same CDR3 is also encoded by other DNA sequences in this sample. The J gene is TRBJ2-5, the V gene TRBV13-3; 8 nucleotides match TRBD1. CDR1 and CDR2 (germline): NNHDY, SYVADS. V lost 5 bases and J lost 3; bases outside the gene matches: 5. The CDR3 runs 14 residues. The part of the CDR3 DNA that was read is TGTGCCAGCAGCCCCGACAGGGGACAAGAC. Protein: CASSPDRGQD. Given in full, the CDR3 is CASSPDRGQDTQYF.

At least ten counts were recorded for this clone. Gene names and germline match the mouse. The CDR3 end is not reached by the read, which stops 4 residues before it; the germline J gene fills it in. V is TRBV17 and J is TRBJ2-5; the match to TRBD2 covers 9 bases. Germline-derived CDR1 and CDR2 are MNHDT and YYDKIL. The CDR3 contains 15 residues. CDR3 DNA (partial): TGTGCTAGCAGTAGAAGACTGGGGGATGTAGAC. Translated: CASSRRLGDVD. The complete CDR3 sequence is CASSRRLGDVDTQYF.

Worth noting for this clone: The listed genes are named as in mouse. The read terminates 4 residues before the CDR3 end, so the remaining end is supplied by the germline J gene. Other DNA sequences of this sample code for an identical CDR3. V gene TRBV13-3 combines with J gene TRBJ2-5; 11 positions match TRBD1. This CDR3 contains 14 residues. Germline V gene sequence: CDR1 NNHDY, CDR2 SYVADS. Partial CDR3 DNA: TGTGCCAGCAGTGATGGGACAGGGGGCGAC. Protein sequence: CASSDGTGGD. The full CDR3 is CASSDGTGGDTQYF. Looking up the rest from reference TRBV13-3 and TRBJ2-5 gives the full variable domain: EAAVTQSPRSKVAVTGGKVTLSCHQTNNHDYMYWYRQDTGHGLRLIHYSYVADSTEKGDIPDGYKASRPSQENFSLILELASLSQTAVYFCASSDGTGGDTQYFGPGTRLLVL.

This clone was seen a handful of times. Gene names are the mouse ones. Sequencing ends 4 residues short of the CDR3 end; the germline J gene provides the rest. J is TRBJ2-5 and V is TRBV13-1; possible D gene TRBD2, 6 bases. The CDR3 totals 12 residues. In germline, CDR1 is NSHNY, CDR2 SYGAGN. CDR3 DNA, as far as it was read: TGTGCCAGCAGTGGACTGGAAGAC. It codes for CASSGLED. The complete CDR3 protein is CASSGLEDTQYF.

A word on this clone: The genes are named according to mouse. The read is 4 residues too short to cover the CDR3 end, so that end is filled in from the germline J gene. This sequence joins TRBV13-2 and TRBJ2-3; TRBD2 agrees at 7 bases. Germline V gene lookup returns CDR1 NNHNN and CDR2 SYGAGS (reference sequence). The ends lost 1 base at V and 3 bases at J; junction bases unmatched: 5. CDR3 size: 15 residues. The sequenced CDR3 bases are TGTGCCAGCGGTGATAGATGGGGGGAGGCAGAA. Translated, it gives CASGDRWGEAE. The CDR3 as a whole reads CASGDRWGEAETLYF.

This clone has just a few counts. Any gene name here is a mouse gene name. Sequencing ends 4 residues short of the CDR3 end; the germline J gene provides the rest. This chain connects TRBV13-3 to TRBJ2-7, with 8 bases identical to TRBD2. Germline CDR1 and CDR2: NNHDY and SYVADS. The CDR3 extends over 14 amino acids. Incomplete CDR3 DNA: TGTGCCAGCAGTGATAAAACTGGGGGATAT. Amino acid sequence: CASSDKTGGY. The whole CDR3 protein reads CASSDKTGGYEQYF.

Details on this clone: The genes are named according to mouse. The same CDR3 is also encoded by other DNA sequences in this sample. Partial CDR3 DNA: TGTGCCAGCAGTATGACTGGGAACTCC. Protein sequence: CASSMTGNS. The whole CDR3 sequence reads CASSMTGNSDYTF. V and J are TRBV19 and TRBJ1-2; D gene ambiguous. From the germline J gene comes the end of the CDR3, since the read stops 4 residues before it. Germline V gene data show CDR1 as FNHDT and CDR2 as SITEND (reference sequence). V was pared by 2 bases and J by 2 bases, with 7 bases between. The CDR3 is made up of 13 amino acids.

As for this clone: Gene names follow the mouse nomenclature. Read data end 4 residues before the CDR3 end; the end is taken from the germline J gene. The sample holds other DNA sequences that translate to the same CDR3. The chain joins TRBV31 to TRBJ2-3; 10 bases match TRBD2. V lost 2 bases and J lost 0; bases outside the gene matches: 2. The CDR3 extends over 15 amino acids. From germline, CDR1 is GKSSPN and CDR2 SITVG. Here the CDR3 reads CAWSRTGGSAETLYF. Incomplete CDR3 DNA: TGTGCCTGGAGTAGGACTGGGGGTAGTGCAGAA.

Remarks on this clone: Gene and germline names: mouse. The read gets to within 4 residues of the CDR3 end, and the germline J gene fills in the rest. Other nucleotide sequences from this sample produce the same CDR3. This sequence joins TRBV14 and TRBJ1-1, with 11 bases that match TRBD1. Germline V CDR1 and CDR2: SGHDT, FRDEAV. This CDR3 contains 15 residues. V shed 5 bases, J shed 1 base, and the junction held 4 bases outside the gene matches. The CDR3 sequence: CASSPGTGGNTEVFF. The CDR3 bases that were read are TGTGCCAGCAGCCCCGGGACAGGGGGGAACACA.

This clone was picked up a small number of times. Gene names refer to mouse genes. Read coverage stops 4 residues before the CDR3 terminus; the germline J gene supplies the remainder. The genes are TRBV13-1 and TRBJ2-7; 10 nucleotides line up with TRBD2. CDR3 size: 15 residues. V lost 1 base, J lost 2 bases, and 3 bases stayed unmatched. From germline, CDR1 is NSHNY and CDR2 SYGAGN. CDR3 DNA, as far as it was read: TGTGCCAGCAGTGATAGAGGACTGGGGGCCTAT. Translating gives CASSDRGLGAY. The full CDR3 protein reads CASSDRGLGAYEQYF.

With respect to this clone: The genes and germline here are from mouse. The read terminates 4 residues ahead of where the CDR3 ends, so the germline J gene completes it. The chain recombines TRBV13-2 with TRBJ1-2; D unclear. Germline V gene lookup returns CDR1 NNHNN and CDR2 SYGAGS (reference sequence). The ends were cut back, 3 bases at V and 0 bases at J, with 6 bases in the middle. This CDR3 comprises 13 residues. The CDR3 loop reads CASGARTNSDYTF. The DNA read from the CDR3 is TGTGCCAGCGGTGCCAGAACAAACTCC.

This clone was seen more than once but under ten times. The gene names here belong to mouse. From the germline J gene comes the end of the CDR3, since the read stops 4 residues before it. The chain is built from TRBV19 and TRBJ1-2; D remains ambiguous. Germline CDR1 and CDR2: FNHDT and SITEND (reference sequence). The CDR3 has 14 amino acids. V lost 1 base, J lost 0 bases, and 7 bases lay in between. The CDR3 protein is CASSIREANSDYTF. The covered CDR3 bases are TGTGCCAGCAGTATACGAGAGGCAAACTCC. The whole variable domain, remainder taken from reference TRBV19 and TRBJ1-2, is GGIITQTPKFLIGQEGQKLTLKCQQNFNHDTMYWYRQDSGKGLRLIYYSITENDLQKGDLSEGYDASREKKSSFSLTVTSAQKNEMAVFLCASSIREANSDYTFGSGTRLLVI.

Details on this clone: The listed genes are named as in mouse. The read ends 4 residues shy of where the CDR3 ends; the end is completed using the germline J gene. The rearrangement joins TRBV13-2 to TRBJ2-2; D unclear. V lost 2 bases and J 0 bases, leaving 8 bases between the germline ends. The CDR3 is 15 residues long. From germline, CDR1 is NNHNN and CDR2 SYGAGS (reference sequence). CDR3: CASGDKSSNTGQLYF. The CDR3 DNA, read in part, is TGTGCCAGCGGTGACAAAAGCTCAAACACCGGG.

Comment on this clone: These gene names are mouse names. The read stops 4 residues short of the end of the CDR3; the missing end is completed from the germline J gene. This specimen includes other DNA sequences encoding the same CDR3. The chain is built from TRBV1 and TRBJ2-7; D is uncertain. This CDR3 is built from 12 residues. From germline, CDR1 is NSQYPW and CDR2 LRSPGD (reference sequence). The CDR3 here is CTCSAAQYEQYF. The covered CDR3 bases are TGCACCTGCAGTGCAGCCCAGTAT.